Below are 23 T cell receptor beta chains sequenced from a single sample in a study of blood T cell repertoires in COVID-19. The table came from immunoSEQ multiplex PCR; TCRdb's copy has only in-frame clones and leaves some out. Of a few hundred thousand clones listed, about 88% are singletons. Sequencing input: PBMCs or T cells enriched from blood (not recorded which). Every receptor here comes from a woman aged 18-29 years who had been exposed to COVID-19.

This sequence joins TRBV7-2 and TRBJ2-1; the D gene is possibly TRBD2 (7 bases). The CDR3 is made up of 19 amino acids. The ends were cut back, 1 base at V and 5 bases at J, with 24 bases in the middle. Germline V gene sequence: CDR1 SGHTA, CDR2 FQGNSA. The CDR3, as DNA: TGTGCCAGCAGCTTAGTAGGTGGGGGGGCGAGTCTTAAAAACAATGAGCAGTTCTTC. Its translation: CASSLVGGGASLKNNEQFF.

V is TRBV29-1 and J is TRBJ2-5, with D hard to call. The CDR3 is 11 amino acids. In germline, CDR1 is SQVTM, CDR2 ANQGSEA. V dropped 6 bases and J dropped 1 base, with 6 bases sitting between them. CDR3: CSVSPQETQYF. The DNA for the CDR3 is TGCAGCGTCTCCCCCCAAGAGACCCAGTACTTC.

Concerning this clone itself: Other DNA sequences from this sample encode an identical CDR3 as well. This chain joins TRBV5-1 and TRBJ1-1; D is unresolved. This CDR3 region has 13 residues. Per germline, CDR1 SGHRS and CDR2 YFSETQ. Between the trimmed V and J ends, which lost 0 bases and 1 base, there was a span of 4 bases. The CDR3 sequence: CASSLGANTEAFF. The CDR3 bases are TGCGCCAGCAGCTTGGGGGCGAACACTGAAGCTTTCTTT. The variable domain in full, with the rest retrieved from reference TRBV5-1 and TRBJ1-1, is KAGVTQTPRYLIKTRGQQVTLSCSPISGHRSVSWYQQTPGQGLQFLFEYFSETQRNKGNFPGRFSGRQFSNSRSEMNVSTLELGDSALYLCASSLGANTEAFFGQGTRLTVV.

The chain uses TRBV4-3 and TRBJ1-5; the D is unclear. Per germline, CDR1 LGHNA and CDR2 YSLEER. The CDR3 is made up of 17 amino acids. Trimming cost V 0 bases and J 0 bases, with 12 bases left between them. This CDR3 reads CASSQDFSLNSNQPQHF. CDR3 in DNA: TGCGCCAGCAGCCAAGATTTCTCACTAAATAGCAATCAGCCCCAGCATTTT.

This chain connects TRBV28 to TRBJ1-2; TRBD1 matches at 7 bases. V gave up 8 bases and J gave up 5 bases; unmatched junction bases: 17. Germline CDR1 and CDR2: MDHEN and SYDVKM. This CDR3 has 16 residues. The DNA of the CDR3 is TGTGCCAGCTCCGTCCAGCCAGGGGGGCACCGGTATGGCTACACCTTC. This codes for CASSVQPGGHRYGYTF.

This clone was detected once. The chain employs TRBV27 and TRBJ2-1, with D perhaps matching TRBD2 (6 bases). V dropped 3 bases and J dropped 5 bases, with 11 bases sitting between them. This CDR3 contains 14 residues. CDR1 and CDR2 (germline): MNHEY, SMNVEV (reference sequence). The CDR3 here is CASSFTGRNNEQFF. In DNA, the CDR3 is TGTGCCAGCAGTTTCACCGGGAGAAACAATGAGCAGTTCTTC.

The V and J genes are TRBV4-1 and TRBJ2-1, with 8 nucleotides matching TRBD2. This CDR3 has 17 amino acids. V lost 0 bases to trimming and J lost 5 bases; unmatched junction nucleotides: 9. Looked up from germline, CDR1 is MGHRA and CDR2 is YSYEKL. CDR3 amino acids: CASSQDLRTSFHNEQFF. DNA of the CDR3: TGCGCCAGCAGCCAAGATTTACGGACTAGCTTCCACAATGAGCAGTTCTTC.

CDR3 amino acids: CASSLAPGRETQYF. The CDR3 DNA is TGTGCCAGCAGCTTAGCACCGGGTCGGGAGACCCAGTACTTC. The chain joins TRBV7-9 to TRBJ2-5; D remains unclear. Germline-derived CDR1 and CDR2 are SEHNR and FQNEAQ (reference sequence). V was shortened by 0 bases and J by 5 bases, with 10 bases between the two germline ends. CDR3 length: 14 amino acids. Drawing the rest from reference TRBV7-9 and TRBJ2-5, the complete variable domain is DTGVSQNPRHKITKRGQNVTFRCDPISEHNRLYWYRQTLGQGPEFLTYFQNEAQLEKSRLLSDRFSAERPKGSFSTLEIQRTEQGDSAMYLCASSLAPGRETQYFGPGTRLLVL.

The sample holds a few counts of this clone. V and J are TRBV2 and TRBJ1-2; 10 bases line up with TRBD1. Germline assignment: CDR1 SNHLY and CDR2 FYNNEI. V gave up 7 bases and J gave up 4 bases; unmatched junction bases: 6. The CDR3 spans 14 residues. The CDR3 nucleotides are TGTGCCAGCACCCGACAGGGGGCGAGCTATGGCTACACCTTC. The encoded protein is CASTRQGASYGYTF.

This chain connects TRBV5-6 to TRBJ2-7, with 9 positions matching TRBD2. CDR3 length: 16 amino acids. CDR1 SGHDT and CDR2 YYEEEE come from the germline V gene. Germline trimming cut 0 bases from V and 4 bases from J; bases unmatched to any gene: 8. The CDR3 nucleotides are TGTGCCAGCAGCTTGGCCGGAAGCGGGAGGTCGTACGAGCAGTACTTC. Protein product: CASSLAGSGRSYEQYF. The full variable domain, in which reference TRBV5-6 and TRBJ2-7 provide the parts outside the CDR3, is DAGVTQSPTHLIKTRGQQVTLRCSPKSGHDTVSWYQQALGQGPQFIFQYYEEEERQRGNFPDRFSGHQFPNYSSELNVNALLLGDSALYLCASSLAGSGRSYEQYFGPGTRLTVT.

This sequence joins TRBV27 and TRBJ1-1; 7 bases line up with TRBD1. CDR1 is MNHEY, CDR2 SMNVEV, per germline (reference sequence). The CDR3 spans 18 residues. The trim removed 4 bases at V and 0 bases at J, leaving 14 bases unmatched. The CDR3 region has the DNA TGTGCCAGCAGTTCAAACAGGGGACCTTCGAACATGAACACTGAAGCTTTCTTT. Protein product: CASSSNRGPSNMNTEAFF.

The chain carries TRBV4-2 and TRBJ2-1; tentatively, D is TRBD2 (5 bases). The CDR3 is 17 amino acids. The ends were cut back, 0 bases at V and 4 bases at J, with 16 bases in the middle. CDR1 LGHNA and CDR2 YNFKEQ come from the germline V gene. The CDR3 region has the DNA TGTGCCAGCAGCCAAGAAGGGAGCACCCTTTCTTACAATGAGCAGTTCTTC. Protein sequence: CASSQEGSTLSYNEQFF.

The rearrangement joins TRBV7-3 to TRBJ1-6; D not certain. Germline V gives CDR1 SGHTA, CDR2 FQGTGA. The CDR3 covers 14 residues. The V gene lost 2 bases and the J gene lost 8 bases, with 10 bases spanning the gap. The CDR3 nucleotides are TGTGCCAGCAGCTTAGGGCAGAACCATTCACCCCTCCACTTT. Translated, it gives CASSLGQNHSPLHF.

The chain uses TRBV11-3 and TRBJ2-1; 7 positions match TRBD2. Germline V lookup: CDR1 SGHNT, CDR2 YENEEA. Trimming took 5 bases from V and 2 from J; bases not matched to a gene: 9. The CDR3 contains 16 residues. For the CDR3, the DNA is TGTGCCAGCAGCCCGTCCGGGGGGAGGGCCTACAATGAGCAGTTCTTC. It specifies CASSPSGGRAYNEQFF.

This clone was recorded only once. This chain connects TRBV14 to TRBJ2-5, with TRBD1 matching 7 bases. The CDR3 is made up of 17 amino acids. CDR1 and CDR2 (germline): SGHDN, FVKESK. The trim removed 4 bases at V and 5 bases at J, leaving 16 bases unmatched. CDR3 amino acids: CASSPGTVSPTRETQYF. The DNA of the CDR3 is TGTGCCAGCAGCCCCGGGACAGTCAGTCCAACCAGGGAGACCCAGTACTTC.

V and J are TRBV18 and TRBJ1-5; D gene ambiguous. CDR3 size: 13 residues. V lost 5 bases, J lost 9 bases, and 14 bases lay in between. CDR1 KGHSH and CDR2 LQKENI come from the germline V gene. CDR3: CASSSSRGRPQHF. The CDR3 DNA reads TGTGCCAGCTCATCCTCCCGAGGGCGGCCCCAGCATTTT.

In its sample, this clone was seen once. The V call is TRBV23-1, the J call TRBJ1-1; D may be TRBD1 (6 bases). TRBV23-1 counts as an open reading frame of uncertain function. The length of the CDR3 is 13 residues. Trimming pared 5 bases from V and 7 bases from J, leaving 14 bases between. CDR3 sequence: CASSAQQGREAFF. The CDR3 DNA reads as TGCGCCAGCAGTGCTCAACAGGGACGTGAAGCTTTCTTT.

The chain recombines TRBV5-5 with TRBJ2-7, with 9 nucleotides matching TRBD1. This CDR3 region has 12 residues. From germline, CDR1 is SGHKS and CDR2 YYEKEE (reference sequence). Trimming removed 3 bases from V and 5 bases from J; junction bases left unmatched: 0. CDR3 coding DNA: TGTGCCAGCAGCTGGGACAGGGACGAGCAGTACTTC. It yields the protein CASSWDRDEQYF.

This chain joins TRBV28 and TRBJ1-2; 9 bases map to TRBD1. CDR1 MDHEN and CDR2 SYDVKM come from the germline V gene. CDR3 length equals 14 residues. V lost 5 bases, J lost 4 bases, and 5 bases stayed unmatched. The CDR3 region is CASSGGTGSYGYTF. The CDR3, as DNA: TGTGCCAGCAGTGGGGGGACAGGGTCCTATGGCTACACCTTC.

The J gene is TRBJ2-7, the V gene TRBV18; TRBD1 might be the D (6 bases). V lost 3 bases to trimming and J lost 5 bases, with 17 bases between them. The germline V gene has CDR1 KGHSH and CDR2 LQKENI. The CDR3 has 15 residues. CDR3 sequence: CASSPPSRGKDEQYF. The CDR3 DNA follows: TGTGCCAGCTCACCCCCTTCCAGGGGCAAAGACGAGCAGTACTTC.

J is TRBJ1-2 and V is TRBV28; 8 bases fit TRBD1. This CDR3 region has 14 residues. V dropped 5 bases and J dropped 7; count of bases not matched to a gene: 9. Germline CDR1 and CDR2: MDHEN and SYDVKM. The CDR3 protein is CASSPHRTGFGYTF. CDR3 coding DNA: TGTGCCAGCAGTCCTCACCGGACAGGGTTTGGCTACACCTTC.

The rearrangement uses TRBV6-2 or TRBV6-3 and TRBJ2-7; no firm D call. The CDR3 length is 13 residues. Deletions cut 2 bases from V and 3 bases from J, with 8 bases between. CDR1 MNHEY and CDR2 SVGEGT come from the germline V gene. This CDR3 reads CASSYGQIYEQYF. CDR3 DNA sequence: TGTGCCAGCAGTTACGGGCAGATCTACGAGCAGTACTTC.

The chain joins TRBV12-3 or TRBV12-4 to TRBJ2-7, with unresolved D. This CDR3 is 12 amino acids long. Trimming removed 5 bases from V and 6 bases from J, with 11 bases in between. CDR3 sequence (DNA): TGTGCCAGCAGTGAATCTATGGTCGAGCAGTACTTC. Translated, it gives CASSESMVEQYF.